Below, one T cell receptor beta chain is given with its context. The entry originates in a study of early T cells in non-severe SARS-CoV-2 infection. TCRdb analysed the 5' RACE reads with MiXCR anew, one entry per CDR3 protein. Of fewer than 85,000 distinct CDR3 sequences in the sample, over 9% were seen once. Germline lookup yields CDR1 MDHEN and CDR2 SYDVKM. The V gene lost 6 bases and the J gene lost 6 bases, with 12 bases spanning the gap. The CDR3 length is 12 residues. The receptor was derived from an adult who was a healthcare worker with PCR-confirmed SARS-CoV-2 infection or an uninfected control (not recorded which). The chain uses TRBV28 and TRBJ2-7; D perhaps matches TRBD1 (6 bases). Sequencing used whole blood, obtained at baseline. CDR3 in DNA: TGTGCCAGCAGCCCTGGGGGCCGCGAGCAGTACTTC. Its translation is CASSPGGREQYF.